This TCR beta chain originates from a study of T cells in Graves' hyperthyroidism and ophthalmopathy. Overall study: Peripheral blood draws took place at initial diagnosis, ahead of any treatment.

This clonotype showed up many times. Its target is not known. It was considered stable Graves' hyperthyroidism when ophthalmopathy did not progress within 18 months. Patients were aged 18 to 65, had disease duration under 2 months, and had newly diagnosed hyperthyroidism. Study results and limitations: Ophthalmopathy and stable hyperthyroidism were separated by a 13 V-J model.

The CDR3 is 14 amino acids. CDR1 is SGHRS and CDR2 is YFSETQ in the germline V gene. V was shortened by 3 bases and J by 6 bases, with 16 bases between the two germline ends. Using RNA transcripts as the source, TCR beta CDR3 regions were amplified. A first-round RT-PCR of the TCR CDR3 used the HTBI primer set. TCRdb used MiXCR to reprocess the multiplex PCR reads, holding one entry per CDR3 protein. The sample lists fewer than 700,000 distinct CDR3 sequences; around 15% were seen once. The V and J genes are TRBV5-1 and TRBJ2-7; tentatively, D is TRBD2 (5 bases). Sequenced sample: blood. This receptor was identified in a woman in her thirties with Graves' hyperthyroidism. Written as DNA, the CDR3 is TGCGCCAGCAGCTCGGCGAGCGGTGGGAGCGAGCAGTACTTC. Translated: CASSSASGGSEQYF.